The 29 T cell receptor beta chains given below trace back to one sample, sequenced in a study of tumor-infiltrating lymphocytes in primary liver carcinoma. TCR beta cDNA was prepared out of about 530 ng total RNA by means of a constant-region primer. Nested multiplex PCR, run for three rounds with slightly modified ARM-PCR, yielded TCR beta libraries. With TRBV1-TRBV30 forward primers and a C-beta reverse primer, the first two PCR rounds were run for about 10 cycles each. Via MiXCR, TCRdb re-called the multiplex PCR reads, giving one row per CDR3 protein. The sample lists fewer than 400,000 distinct CDR3 sequences, more than 55% seen once, with approximately 15% in the top ten. Alongside blood RNA obtained from unsorted whole blood, germline DNA was also extracted. Sequencing input: peripheral blood. The source of these receptors is a woman aged 25 to 45 with primary liver carcinoma and hepatitis B virus infection.

The chain employs TRBV14 and TRBJ2-1, with D unclear. The CDR3 has 16 amino acids. Germline lookup yields CDR1 SGHDN and CDR2 FVKESK. V lost 2 bases and J 2 bases, leaving 13 bases between the germline ends. CDR3 sequence reads: CASSQKLKEPYNEQFF. CDR3 DNA: TGTGCCAGCAGCCAAAAACTCAAGGAACCCTACAATGAGCAGTTCTTC.

Notes on this clonotype: With a much larger clone just one base away, this may be a read error. The conserved closing phenylalanine or tryptophan is absent in this CDR3, likely reflecting a read error. This chain links TRBV11-1 with TRBJ2-1; the match to TRBD1 covers 10 bases. The germline V gene encodes CDR1 SGHAT and CDR2 FQDESV (reference sequence). V was pared by 3 bases and J by 4 bases, with 3 bases of the junction left unmatched. This CDR3 contains 15 residues. The CDR3 DNA follows: TGTGCCAGCAGCTTGGACAGGGGGGAATACAATGAGCAGTTCCTC. As protein: CASSLDRGEYNEQFL.

This clonotype was observed a few times. The chain uses TRBV13 and TRBJ2-7; 9 bases are a match to TRBD2. CDR1 is PRHDT, CDR2 FYEKMQ, per germline (reference sequence). V shed 5 bases and J 6 bases; nucleotides not matched to a gene: 8. This CDR3 has 14 amino acids. CDR3 amino acids: CASSPGTSLGEQYF. The DNA of the CDR3 is TGTGCCAGCAGCCCCGGGACTAGCCTAGGCGAGCAGTACTTC.

V is TRBV6-5 and J is TRBJ2-7, with D tentatively TRBD2 (5 bases). Germline V gene data show CDR1 as MNHEY and CDR2 as SVGAGI. The CDR3 contains 13 residues. DNA for the CDR3: TGTGCTAACAGTGAGGGTCCCCTCTACGAGCAGTACTTC. Protein sequence: CANSEGPLYEQYF.

A note on this clonotype: Just one base apart from a much larger clone, this may be a read error. V gene TRBV6-5 combines with J gene TRBJ2-1; maybe TRBD1 (6 bases). Trimming took 5 bases from V and 12 from J, leaving 17 bases between them. The CDR3 contains 13 residues. The germline CDR1 and CDR2 sequences are MNHEY and SVGAGI. The CDR3 loop is CASSPLGAIGQFF. In DNA form, the CDR3 reads TGTGCCAGCAGTCCACTGGGGGCGATCGGGCAGTTCTTC.

The sample holds many counts of this clonotype. This chain joins TRBV29-1 and TRBJ2-1; weak D call: TRBD1 (5 bases). The V end was cut by 4 bases, the J end by 4 bases, with 11 bases between. Per the germline V gene, CDR1 is SQVTM and CDR2 is ANQGSEA. The CDR3 sequence is 13 residues long. This chain's CDR3 is CSVGQGSYNEQFF. CDR3 sequence (DNA): TGCAGCGTTGGGCAGGGTAGTTACAATGAGCAGTTCTTC.

The table lists this clonotype with a few counts. The V call is TRBV6-5, the J call TRBJ1-2; 8 nucleotides match TRBD1. CDR1 is MNHEY and CDR2 is SVGAGI in the germline V gene. Trimming at V came to 7 bases and at J to 8 bases, leaving 12 bases not matched to a gene. This CDR3 is 14 amino acids long. The CDR3 region has the DNA TGTGCCAGCACCAGATCCGGACAGGGTCGGGGCTACACCTTC. It specifies CASTRSGQGRGYTF.

This clonotype was detected only a few times. Sequence at one end of the junction differs from germline and may be a read error. The chain employs TRBV5-5 and TRBJ1-3; D might be TRBD1 (5 bases). The length of the CDR3 is 14 residues. The germline CDR1 and CDR2 sequences are SGHKS and YYEKEE (reference sequence). CDR3 bases: TGTGCCAGCAGCACGCAGGGTGCCGGAAACACTATATATTTT. This codes for CASSTQGAGNTIYF.

This clonotype occurred many times. The V call is TRBV11-2, the J call TRBJ2-7; D gene uncertain. CDR3 length: 15 residues. Trimming shortened V by 5 bases and J by 1 base, and 15 bases separated the two germline ends. Germline-derived CDR1 and CDR2 are SGHAT and FQNNGV. CDR3 coding DNA: TGTGCCAGCAGCCAAAATAAATGGGGTTCCTACGAGCAGTACTTC. This translates into CASSQNKWGSYEQYF.

Comment on this clonotype: A much larger clone lies one base from this, so it may be a read error. The V and J genes are TRBV29-1 and TRBJ1-5; D gene unclear. Germline CDR1 and CDR2: SQVTM and ANQGSEA. CDR3 length: 12 amino acids. Here the CDR3 DNA reads TGCAGCGTATTGGACGGAAATCAGCCCCATCATTTT. Its translation: CSVLDGNQPHHF.

The rearrangement uses TRBV29-1 and TRBJ2-1; D call uncertain. The CDR3 consists of 13 residues. Deletions cut 8 bases from V and 4 bases from J, with 15 bases between. Germline CDR1 and CDR2: SQVTM and ANQGSEA. CDR3 loop: CSLSRSMYNEQFF. In DNA, the CDR3 is TGCAGCCTGAGCAGGAGTATGTACAATGAGCAGTTCTTC.

A remark on this clonotype: Since the CDR3 does not end with the conserved phenylalanine or tryptophan, this likely comes from a read error. The chain employs TRBV13 and TRBJ1-2; TRBD1 is a possible D gene (5 bases). Trimming pared 3 bases from V and 6 bases from J, leaving 8 bases between. This CDR3 region has 12 residues. Germline V CDR1 and CDR2: PRHDT, FYEKMQ (reference sequence). The CDR3 sequence is CASSFSGDGYTY. The CDR3 DNA follows: TGTGCCAGCAGCTTCTCGGGGGATGGCTACACCTAC.

Concerning this clonotype: A much larger clone is a single base away; this may be a read error. The chain is built from TRBV29-1 and TRBJ1-1; D is unclear. This CDR3 contains 12 residues. In germline, CDR1 is SQVTM, CDR2 ANQGSEA. CDR3 in DNA: TGCAGCGTAGAGATGATGAACACTGAATCTTTCTTT. Amino acid sequence: CSVEMMNTESFF. Full variable domain (missing parts from reference TRBV29-1 and TRBJ1-1): SAVISQKPSRDICQRGTSLTIQCQVDSQVTMMFWYRQQPGQSLTLIATANQGSEATYESGFVIDKFPISRPNLTFSTLTVSNMSPEDSSIYLCSVEMMNTESFFGQGTRLTVV.

This clonotype was seen ten or more times. This chain connects TRBV6-1 to TRBJ2-3; 10 bases match TRBD1. Per germline, CDR1 MNHNS and CDR2 SASEGT. Trimming removed 10 bases from V and 1 base from J; junction bases left unmatched: 5. This CDR3 region has 14 residues. CDR3: CATRQGAGTDTQYF. The CDR3, as DNA: TGTGCCACTAGACAGGGGGCCGGCACAGATACGCAGTATTTT.

Turning to this clonotype: Without the conserved terminal phenylalanine or tryptophan, this CDR3 likely stems from a read error. The chain is built from TRBV11-2 and TRBJ2-1; 7 nucleotides align to TRBD2. V shed 3 bases and J 2 bases; nucleotides not matched to a gene: 7. This CDR3 spans 16 amino acids. Germline lookup yields CDR1 SGHAT and CDR2 FQNNGV. The CDR3 sequence is CASSFVLARAYNEQFS. The CDR3 bases are TGTGCCAGCAGCTTCGTACTAGCGAGGGCCTACAATGAGCAGTTCTCA.

The chain joins TRBV6-2 or TRBV6-3 to TRBJ2-3, with 10 bases fitting TRBD2. After removal of 4 bases from V and 1 base from J, the junction contained 20 bases not matched to a gene. Germline CDR1 reads MNHEY; CDR2 reads SVGEGT. The CDR3 loop spans 21 amino acids. The CDR3 loop reads CASSLNLGVAGGKKGTDTQYF. CDR3 nucleotides: TGTGCCAGCAGTTTAAACCTGGGAGTAGCGGGAGGAAAGAAGGGCACAGATACGCAGTATTTT.

A remark on this clonotype: This may be a read error: a much more frequent sequence differs by one nucleotide. The gene calls are TRBV11-2 and TRBJ1-6, with unresolved D. The CDR3 sequence is 12 residues long. Germline V gene lookup returns CDR1 SGHAT and CDR2 FQNNGV. The V and J ends lost 8 bases and 7 bases respectively, with 9 bases between them. Written as DNA, the CDR3 is TGTGCCAGCGGCGAACAGAATTCACCCCTCCACTTT. Amino acid sequence: CASGEQNSPLHF.

This clonotype has a handful of counts. The J gene is TRBJ1-5, the V gene TRBV12-3 or TRBV12-4; D not certain. CDR3 length: 13 residues. Trimming shortened V by 3 bases and J by 7 bases, and 10 bases separated the two germline ends. The DNA for the CDR3 is TGTGCCAGCAGTTTTAAGGGCGGGCAGCCCCAGCATTTT. Its translation: CASSFKGGQPQHF.

This chain uses TRBV5-4 with TRBJ2-5, with TRBD1 matching 7 bases. Germline trimming cut 0 bases from V and 5 bases from J; bases unmatched to any gene: 13. The CDR3 is made up of 17 amino acids. Germline CDR1 reads SGHNT; CDR2 reads YYREEE (reference sequence). The CDR3, as DNA: TGTGCCAGCAGCTTGGGGGGGTTGACAGGGCGAACGGAGACCCAGTACTTC. Its protein is CASSLGGLTGRTETQYF.

As to this clonotype: A read error is possible here, since a much larger clone lies one base away. The rearrangement uses TRBV7-9 and TRBJ1-2; TRBD1 might be the D (5 bases). Germline V gene data show CDR1 as SEHNR and CDR2 as FQNEAQ (reference sequence). The CDR3 has 13 residues. Trimming took 3 bases from V and 5 from J, leaving 10 bases between them. CDR3 sequence (DNA): TGTGCCAGCAGCTTGGGGCATTTATATGGCTACACCTTC. Translation gives CASSLGHLYGYTF.

This clonotype was detected ten times or more. V usage is TRBV11-1 and J usage is TRBJ2-1; TRBD2 agrees at 8 bases. After removal of 5 bases from V and 8 bases from J, the junction contained 11 bases not matched to a gene. The CDR3 spans 15 residues. Germline V CDR1 and CDR2: SGHAT, FQDESV (reference sequence). The CDR3 DNA reads TGTGCCAGCAGCAAAACGGGAGGGCCTAACCATGAGCAGTTCTTC. Its protein is CASSKTGGPNHEQFF.

On this clonotype: This could be a read error, since a much larger clone is one nucleotide away. The CDR3 bases are TGTGCCAGCAGTGAACCCCGGGTATGGGAGACCCAGCACTTC. Translated: CASSEPRVWETQHF. J is TRBJ2-5 and V is TRBV6-1; D is perhaps TRBD2 (5 bases). The germline V gene encodes CDR1 MNHNS and CDR2 SASEGT. The CDR3 is 14 amino acids.

In the case of this clonotype: The junction departs from the called germline gene at one end, perhaps through a read error. The CDR3 sequence is CGSGRTAVHGQYF. The CDR3 DNA follows: TGTGGCAGCGGCCGGACAGCGGTACACGGGCAGTACTTC. This sequence joins TRBV11-2 and TRBJ2-7; TRBD1 might be the D (6 bases). Germline CDR1 is SGHAT and CDR2 is FQNNGV. The CDR3 is 13 residues long.

In this sample, this clonotype turned up many times. The chain employs TRBV6-5 and TRBJ2-3; the match to TRBD2 covers 10 bases. The CDR3 totals 14 residues. Unmatched junction bases numbered 8, after V lost 6 bases and J lost 8 bases. The germline V gene has CDR1 MNHEY and CDR2 SVGAGI. The CDR3 here is CASRRTSGLGTQYF. The CDR3 region has the DNA TGTGCCAGCAGAAGGACTAGCGGTTTGGGTACGCAGTATTTT.

A word on this clonotype: An end of the junction differs from the germline gene, which may be a read error. V and J are TRBV12-3 or TRBV12-4 and TRBJ2-7; D might be TRBD1 (5 bases). CDR3 size: 14 residues. The CDR3 protein is CANSLGQKVNEQYF. In DNA, the CDR3 is TGTGCCAACAGTTTGGGGCAGAAGGTAAACGAGCAGTACTTC.

This clonotype was found many times. The chain links TRBV4-3 to TRBJ2-3; TRBD2 matches 11 bases. The germline gives CDR1 LGHNA, CDR2 YSLEER. V shed 0 bases, J shed 4 bases, and the junction held 12 bases outside the gene matches. This CDR3 contains 19 residues. The CDR3: CASSQDTALAGGGADTQYF. The CDR3 bases are TGCGCCAGCAGCCAAGATACAGCCCTAGCGGGAGGAGGGGCAGATACGCAGTATTTT.

J is TRBJ1-5 and V is TRBV7-8; no firm D call. The CDR3 has 15 residues. Germline V gene lookup returns CDR1 SGHVS and CDR2 FQNEAQ. The CDR3 loop reads CVNTLYTGSYQPQHF. CDR3 DNA: TGTGTCAACACCTTATATACCGGGAGTTATCAGCCCCAGCATTTT. Together with reference TRBV7-8 and TRBJ1-5, the CDR3 gives the full variable domain: GAGVSQSPRYKVAKRGQDVALRCDPISGHVSLFWYQQALGQGPEFLTYFQNEAQLDKSGLPSDRFFAERPEGSVSTLKIQRTQQEDSAVYLCVNTLYTGSYQPQHFGDGTRLSIL.

About this clonotype: Given a much more abundant clone one base away, this may be a read error. This chain joins TRBV28 and TRBJ2-7, with a tentative D call TRBD2 (6 bases). The CDR3 runs 16 residues. Germline V gives CDR1 MDHEN, CDR2 SYDVKM. The CDR3 DNA reads TGTGACAGCACCGAAGTTAGCGGATATCCCGCGTACGAGCAGTACTTC. Translation: CDSTEVSGYPAYEQYF.

CDR3 sequence: CASSLPGEVMSTDTQYF. CDR3 DNA sequence: TGTGCCAGCAGTCTTCCAGGGGAGGTTATGAGCACAGATACGCAGTATTTT. The gene calls are TRBV28 and TRBJ2-3; D could derive from TRBD1 or TRBD2 (6 bases each). The CDR3 is 17 residues long. Per the germline V gene, CDR1 is MDHEN and CDR2 is SYDVKM. Trimming stripped 5 bases from V and 0 bases from J, with 18 bases between.